These 25 T cell receptor beta chains share one sample of origin, sequenced in a study of a mutant IDH1 vaccine in newly diagnosed glioma. The antigens for these receptors are not known. Time point denoted: week 23, last vaccination. Topical imiquimod accompanied each vaccine dose, which consisted of 300 ug of mutant IDH1 20-mer peptide. The method was immunoSEQ multiplex PCR; TCRdb's version includes in-frame clones alone and lacks a portion of them. Among 65,000 or so clones listed, roughly 85% were seen once. The material sequenced was PBMCs, taken from a glioma patient whose treatment included an IDH1 peptide vaccine. The receptors originated from a man aged 25 to 40 with glioma.

This clone was seen more than once but under ten times. This chain joins TRBV28 and TRBJ2-2, with D tentatively TRBD2 (7 bases). The germline V gene encodes CDR1 MDHEN and CDR2 SYDVKM. Trimming stripped 8 bases from V and 0 bases from J, with 10 bases between. The CDR3 consists of 14 residues. In DNA form, the CDR3 reads TGTGCCAGCGGCGGGGGCCCGAACACCGGGGAGCTGTTTTTT. The encoded protein is CASGGGPNTGELFF.

The CDR3 DNA reads TGTGCCAGCGCCAACAGCCTCAATGAAAAACTGTTTTTT. It encodes CASANSLNEKLFF. The chain is built from TRBV7-8 and TRBJ1-4; no definite D call. Between the trimmed V and J ends, which lost 8 bases and 5 bases, there was a span of 12 bases. Per the germline V gene, CDR1 is SGHVS and CDR2 is FQNEAQ. The CDR3 is 13 residues long.

The V call is TRBV30, the J call TRBJ1-5; possibly TRBD1 for D (6 bases). V shed 1 base and J shed 1 base, with 8 bases lying between them. This CDR3 is 14 amino acids long. The V gene's germline CDR1 is GTSNPN and CDR2 SVGIG (reference sequence). Written as DNA, the CDR3 is TGTGCCTGGAGTGACAGGGTCAGCAATCAGCCCCAGCATTTT. Its translation: CAWSDRVSNQPQHF.

The J gene is TRBJ1-2, the V gene TRBV19; D not resolved. Deletions cut 6 bases from V and 3 bases from J, with 14 bases between. The CDR3 runs 14 residues. Germline CDR1 and CDR2: LNHDA and SQIVND (reference sequence). This CDR3 reads CASSLTFDYYGYTF. CDR3 coding DNA: TGTGCCAGTAGCCTGACCTTTGACTACTATGGCTACACCTTC. The full variable domain, rest sourced from reference TRBV19 and TRBJ1-2, is DGGITQSPKYLFRKEGQNVTLSCEQNLNHDAMYWYRQDPGQGLRLIYYSQIVNDFQKGDIAEGYSVSREKKESFPLTVTSAQKNPTAFYLCASSLTFDYYGYTFGSGTRLTVV.

The chain has TRBV29-1 and TRBJ2-7, with 9 bases identical to TRBD1. With 4 bases clipped from V and 3 bases from J, the junction kept 7 bases outside the gene matches. CDR1 and CDR2 (germline): SQVTM, ANQGSEA. The length of the CDR3 is 14 residues. As DNA, the CDR3 is TGCAGCGTTGTCTCGGGACAGGGCCGCTACGAGCAGTACTTC. This codes for CSVVSGQGRYEQYF.

This chain connects TRBV27 to TRBJ1-6; 8 bases line up with TRBD1. After removal of 4 bases from V and 7 bases from J, the junction contained 9 bases not matched to a gene. The CDR3 is made up of 16 amino acids. Per germline, CDR1 MNHEY and CDR2 SMNVEV (reference sequence). The CDR3 nucleotides read TGTGCCAGCAGTTCCCCAAGGACAGGGATGAATTCACCCCTCCACTTT. Translating it yields CASSSPRTGMNSPLHF.

The rearrangement links TRBV18 to TRBJ2-1, with no clear D. The CDR3 is 17 amino acids. V was shortened by 0 bases and J by 5 bases, with 17 bases between the two germline ends. The germline gives CDR1 KGHSH, CDR2 LQKENI. This chain's CDR3 is CASSPPQGRAVNNEQFF. As DNA, the CDR3 is TGTGCCAGCTCACCACCGCAAGGAAGGGCAGTAAACAATGAGCAGTTCTTC. The whole variable domain, filled in from reference TRBV18 and TRBJ2-1, reads NAGVMQNPRHLVRRRGQEARLRCSPMKGHSHVYWYRQLPEEGLKFMVYLQKENIIDESGMPKERFSAEFPKEGPSILRIQQVVRGDSAAYFCASSPPQGRAVNNEQFFGPGTRLTVL.

This chain joins TRBV7-9 and TRBJ1-4; 7 bases match TRBD1. V shed 4 bases and J 7 bases; nucleotides not matched to a gene: 6. The CDR3 runs to 14 residues. Germline CDR1 is SEHNR and CDR2 is FQNEAQ (reference sequence). The CDR3 DNA reads as TGTGCCAGCAGCTCACAGGGGTTAGTTGAAAAACTGTTTTTT. This gives the protein CASSSQGLVEKLFF.

The rearrangement joins TRBV6-5 to TRBJ2-4; D remains unclear. Trimming took 6 bases from V and 0 from J, leaving 6 bases between them. The CDR3 covers 13 residues. Germline V lookup: CDR1 MNHEY, CDR2 SVGAGI. The CDR3 DNA sequence: TGTGCCAGCAGCAACGTAGCCAAAAACATTCAGTACTTC. It codes for CASSNVAKNIQYF.

This sequence joins TRBV18 and TRBJ1-1; tentatively, D is TRBD1 (6 bases). CDR1 is KGHSH, CDR2 LQKENI, per germline. The CDR3 spans 17 residues. Between the trimmed V and J ends, which lost 2 bases and 0 bases, there was a span of 16 bases. The CDR3 coding sequence is TGTGCCAGCTCACCAAGGCGGCCAGGGGTCATGAACACTGAAGCTTTCTTT. It specifies CASSPRRPGVMNTEAFF.

The chain links TRBV7-9 to TRBJ2-1; 7 nucleotides agree with TRBD1. J was trimmed by 5 bases and V by 3 bases; bases with no gene match: 10. Germline loops: CDR1 SEHNR, CDR2 FQNEAQ (reference sequence). This CDR3 comprises 16 residues. CDR3 in DNA: TGTGCCAGCAGCTTCCGGGACAGCGGTCTTCACAATGAGCAGTTCTTC. Translation: CASSFRDSGLHNEQFF.

The chain carries TRBV14 and TRBJ2-1; D not certain. Germline V lookup: CDR1 SGHDN, CDR2 FVKESK. The V end was cut by 2 bases, the J end by 13 bases, with 15 bases between. The CDR3 totals 13 residues. CDR3 sequence reads: CASSQYPVPSQFF. CDR3 sequence (DNA): TGTGCCAGCAGCCAATACCCCGTCCCGAGCCAGTTCTTC.

The rearrangement joins TRBV10-2 to TRBJ2-7; TRBD2 might be the D (5 bases). Trimming took off 0 bases at V and 6 bases at J, with 9 bases between the two ends. Germline CDR1 is WSHSY and CDR2 is SAAADI. There are 13 residues in the CDR3. The CDR3 loop reads CASSESRVGEQYF. CDR3 coding DNA: TGCGCCAGCAGTGAGTCGAGGGTCGGCGAGCAGTACTTC.

V and J are TRBV5-4 and TRBJ1-2; D call uncertain. The CDR3 contains 14 residues. CDR1 and CDR2 (germline): SGHNT, YYREEE (reference sequence). Trimming took 0 bases from V and 8 from J, leaving 14 bases between them. CDR3 coding DNA: TGTGCCAGCAGCTTGGTCGGGTACGGAGGGGGCTACACCTTC. Protein product: CASSLVGYGGGYTF.

V usage is TRBV6-1 and J usage is TRBJ1-1; tentative D call: TRBD1 (6 bases). The V and J ends lost 8 bases and 0 bases respectively, with 16 bases between them. This CDR3 spans 15 amino acids. Per germline, CDR1 MNHNS and CDR2 SASEGT. CDR3 nucleotides: TGTGCCAGCGGGGCTTACAGGGCCATGAACACTGAAGCTTTCTTT. The encoded protein is CASGAYRAMNTEAFF.

The J gene is TRBJ1-5, the V gene TRBV30, with TRBD1 identical over 7 bases. Per germline, CDR1 GTSNPN and CDR2 SVGIG (reference sequence). This CDR3 spans 14 amino acids. V trimming: 4 bases; J trimming: 0 bases; junction bases outside the gene matches: 3. The CDR3 sequence: CAWNRGYSNQPQHF. The DNA for the CDR3 is TGTGCCTGGAACAGGGGCTATAGCAATCAGCCCCAGCATTTT.

This chain connects TRBV15 to TRBJ1-1; TRBD1 is a possible D gene (5 bases). The CDR3 has 14 amino acids. CDR1 and CDR2 (germline): LNHNV, YYDKDF (reference sequence). V lost 2 bases to trimming and J lost 0 bases, with 7 bases between them. The CDR3 loop reads CATSRSRVNTEAFF. The CDR3 bases are TGTGCCACCAGCAGAAGCAGGGTGAACACTGAAGCTTTCTTT.

A single count supports this clone. This chain links TRBV6-1 with TRBJ1-5; D call uncertain. CDR3 length: 13 residues. Germline V gene lookup returns CDR1 MNHNS and CDR2 SASEGT. Trimming cost V 0 bases and J 4 bases, with 4 bases left between them. The CDR3, as DNA: TGTGCCAGCAGTGAAGCGTGGAATCAGCCCCAGCATTTT. This encodes CASSEAWNQPQHF.

The chain recombines TRBV5-5 with TRBJ2-1, with D perhaps given as TRBD1 or TRBD2 (5 bases each). The CDR3 is made up of 17 amino acids. Looked up from germline, CDR1 is SGHKS and CDR2 is YYEKEE (reference sequence). Trimming stripped 4 bases from V and 2 bases from J, with 19 bases between. Here the CDR3 DNA reads TGTGCCAGCAGCCCTCCTAGCTGGGGGACGACCTACAATGAGCAGTTCTTC. Protein: CASSPPSWGTTYNEQFF. The entire variable domain, with the rest obtained from reference TRBV5-5 and TRBJ2-1, is as follows: DAGVTQSPTHLIKTRGQQVTLRCSPISGHKSVSWYQQVLGQGPQFIFQYYEKEERGRGNFPDRFSARQFPNYSSELNVNALLLGDSALYLCASSPPSWGTTYNEQFFGPGTRLTVL.

This chain joins TRBV5-1 and TRBJ2-5; 10 positions match TRBD2. V trimming: 4 bases; J trimming: 3 bases; junction bases outside the gene matches: 6. In germline, CDR1 is SGHRS, CDR2 YFSETQ. The CDR3 runs 15 residues. CDR3 in amino acids: CASSPPGTSEETQYF. The CDR3 bases are TGCGCCAGCAGCCCGCCTGGGACTAGCGAAGAGACCCAGTACTTC. Full variable domain (outside the CDR3, taken from reference TRBV5-1 and TRBJ2-5): KAGVTQTPRYLIKTRGQQVTLSCSPISGHRSVSWYQQTPGQGLQFLFEYFSETQRNKGNFPGRFSGRQFSNSRSEMNVSTLELGDSALYLCASSPPGTSEETQYFGPGTRLLVL.

V usage is TRBV15 and J usage is TRBJ2-6, with D uncertain. Germline V gene data show CDR1 as LNHNV and CDR2 as YYDKDF (reference sequence). The CDR3 runs 18 residues. Trimming cost V 1 base and J 2 bases, with 15 bases left between them. CDR3 residues: CATSRVGFTFPGANVLTF. CDR3 in DNA: TGTGCCACCAGCAGAGTTGGGTTCACATTTCCTGGGGCCAACGTCCTGACTTTC.

The V call is TRBV6-5, the J call TRBJ1-1; the D is unclear. The germline CDR1 and CDR2 sequences are MNHEY and SVGAGI. With 2 bases removed from V and 5 bases from J, the gap between germline ends came to 18 bases. The CDR3 is 16 amino acids. The CDR3 protein is CASSYTYTVGRTEAFF. The CDR3, as DNA: TGTGCCAGCAGTTACACTTACACCGTTGGTAGGACTGAAGCTTTCTTT.

The chain recombines TRBV19 with TRBJ2-7; perhaps TRBD1 as D (6 bases). Germline-derived CDR1 and CDR2 are LNHDA and SQIVND (reference sequence). The CDR3 length is 11 residues. Trimming shortened V by 10 bases and J by 5 bases, and 12 bases separated the two germline ends. The CDR3 here is CATSRGHEQYF. CDR3 DNA sequence: TGTGCCACCTCCAGGGGCCACGAGCAGTACTTC. Filled out from reference TRBV19 and TRBJ2-7, the complete variable domain reads DGGITQSPKYLFRKEGQNVTLSCEQNLNHDAMYWYRQDPGQGLRLIYYSQIVNDFQKGDIAEGYSVSREKKESFPLTVTSAQKNPTAFYLCATSRGHEQYFGPGTRLTVT.

The V gene is TRBV7-9, the J gene TRBJ1-1; D gene unclear. V lost 3 bases and J lost 0, with 5 bases in between. Per germline, CDR1 SEHNR and CDR2 FQNEAQ (reference sequence). There are 13 residues in the CDR3. As DNA, the CDR3 is TGTGCCAGCAGCTTGCCGGTGAACACTGAAGCTTTCTTT. Amino acid sequence: CASSLPVNTEAFF. The complete variable domain, with remaining parts taken from reference TRBV7-9 and TRBJ1-1, reads DTGVSQNPRHKITKRGQNVTFRCDPISEHNRLYWYRQTLGQGPEFLTYFQNEAQLEKSRLLSDRFSAERPKGSFSTLEIQRTEQGDSAMYLCASSLPVNTEAFFGQGTRLTVV.

The CDR3 reads CASSPRTGRDYGYTF. The CDR3 bases are TGTGCCAGCAGTCCGCGGACAGGGCGGGACTATGGCTACACCTTC. V usage is TRBV27 and J usage is TRBJ1-2; 8 nucleotides line up with TRBD1. This CDR3 region has 15 residues. Germline V CDR1 and CDR2: MNHEY, SMNVEV (reference sequence). V gave up 5 bases and J gave up 3 bases; unmatched junction bases: 8.